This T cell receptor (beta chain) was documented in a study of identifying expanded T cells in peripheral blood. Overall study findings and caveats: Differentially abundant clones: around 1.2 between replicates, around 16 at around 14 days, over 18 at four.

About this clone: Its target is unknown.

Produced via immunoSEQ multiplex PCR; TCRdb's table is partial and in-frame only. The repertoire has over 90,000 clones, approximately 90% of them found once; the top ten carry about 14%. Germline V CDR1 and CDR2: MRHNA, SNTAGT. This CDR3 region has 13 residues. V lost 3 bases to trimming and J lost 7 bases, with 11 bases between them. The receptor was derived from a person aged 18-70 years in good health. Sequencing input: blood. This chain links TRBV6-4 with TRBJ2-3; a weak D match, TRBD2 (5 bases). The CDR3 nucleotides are TGTGCCAGCAGTGATTCGGCGGGCAATACGCAGTATTTT. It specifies CASSDSAGNTQYF.